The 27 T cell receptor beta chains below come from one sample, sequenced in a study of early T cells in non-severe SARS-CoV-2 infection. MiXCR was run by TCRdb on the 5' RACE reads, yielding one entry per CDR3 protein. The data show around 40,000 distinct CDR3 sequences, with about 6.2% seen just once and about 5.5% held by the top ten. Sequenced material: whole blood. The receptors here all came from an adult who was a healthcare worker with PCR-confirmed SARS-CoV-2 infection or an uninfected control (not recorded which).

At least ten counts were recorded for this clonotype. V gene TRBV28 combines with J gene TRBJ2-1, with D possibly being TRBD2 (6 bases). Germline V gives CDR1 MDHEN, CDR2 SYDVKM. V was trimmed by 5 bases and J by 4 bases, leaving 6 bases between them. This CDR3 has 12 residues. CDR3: CASSAGYNEQFF. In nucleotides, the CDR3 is TGTGCCAGCAGTGCGGGGTACAATGAGCAGTTCTTC.

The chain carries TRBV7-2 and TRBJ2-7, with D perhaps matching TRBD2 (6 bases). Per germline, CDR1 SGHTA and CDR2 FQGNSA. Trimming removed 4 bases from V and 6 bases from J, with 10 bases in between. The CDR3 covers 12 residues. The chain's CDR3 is CASSSPGGEQYF. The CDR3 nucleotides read TGTGCCAGCAGCTCTCCCGGGGGCGAGCAGTACTTC.

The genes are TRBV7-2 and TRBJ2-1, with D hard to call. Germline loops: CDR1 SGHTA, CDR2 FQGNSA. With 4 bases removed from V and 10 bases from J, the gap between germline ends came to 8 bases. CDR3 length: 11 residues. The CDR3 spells CASSSSLEQFF. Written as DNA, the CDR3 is TGTGCCAGCAGCTCCTCTTTAGAGCAGTTCTTC.

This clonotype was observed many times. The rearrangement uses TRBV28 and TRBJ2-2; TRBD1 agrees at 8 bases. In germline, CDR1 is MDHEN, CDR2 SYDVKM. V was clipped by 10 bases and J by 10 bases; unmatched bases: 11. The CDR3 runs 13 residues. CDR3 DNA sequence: TGTGCCACCGCGCCCGACAGGGGCCCGGAGCTGTTTTTT. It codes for CATAPDRGPELFF.

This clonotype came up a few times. This CDR3 is CASSFRGAANEKLFF. The CDR3 DNA reads TGTGCCAGCAGTTTTCGGGGGGCAGCTAATGAAAAACTGTTTTTT. V usage is TRBV12-3 or TRBV12-4 and J usage is TRBJ1-4; the D gene is possibly TRBD1 (6 bases). The length of the CDR3 is 15 residues. With 3 bases removed from V and 3 bases from J, the gap between germline ends came to 11 bases.

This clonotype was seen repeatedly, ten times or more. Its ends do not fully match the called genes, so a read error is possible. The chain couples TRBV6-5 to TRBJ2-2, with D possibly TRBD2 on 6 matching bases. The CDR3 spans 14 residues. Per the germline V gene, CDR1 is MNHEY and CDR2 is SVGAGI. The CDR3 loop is CASVGNGRSGEQFF. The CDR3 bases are TGTGCCAGCGTCGGTAACGGGAGATCCGGGGAGCAGTTTTTT.

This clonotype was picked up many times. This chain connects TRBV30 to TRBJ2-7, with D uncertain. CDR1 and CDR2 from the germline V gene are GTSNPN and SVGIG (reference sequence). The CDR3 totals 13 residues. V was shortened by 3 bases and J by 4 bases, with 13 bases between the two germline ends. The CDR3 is CAWRATASYEQYF. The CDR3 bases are TGTGCCTGGAGGGCAACAGCCAGTTACGAGCAGTACTTC.

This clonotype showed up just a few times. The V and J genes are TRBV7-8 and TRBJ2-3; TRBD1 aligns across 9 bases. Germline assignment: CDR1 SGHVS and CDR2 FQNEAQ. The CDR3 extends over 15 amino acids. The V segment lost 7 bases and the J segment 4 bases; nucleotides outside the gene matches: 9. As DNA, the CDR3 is TGTGCCAGCAACCCCGCCGGGACAGGGCCAGATACGCAGTATTTT. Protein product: CASNPAGTGPDTQYF. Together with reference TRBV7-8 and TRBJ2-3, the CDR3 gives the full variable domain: GAGVSQSPRYKVAKRGQDVALRCDPISGHVSLFWYQQALGQGPEFLTYFQNEAQLDKSGLPSDRFFAERPEGSVSTLKIQRTQQEDSAVYLCASNPAGTGPDTQYFGPGTRLTVL.

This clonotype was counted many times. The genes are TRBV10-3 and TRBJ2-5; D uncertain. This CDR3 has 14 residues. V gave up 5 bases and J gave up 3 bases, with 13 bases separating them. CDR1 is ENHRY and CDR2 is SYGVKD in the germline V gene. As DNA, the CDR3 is TGTGCCATCAGTTGGTCAGATAGTGAAGAGACCCAGTACTTC. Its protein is CAISWSDSEETQYF.

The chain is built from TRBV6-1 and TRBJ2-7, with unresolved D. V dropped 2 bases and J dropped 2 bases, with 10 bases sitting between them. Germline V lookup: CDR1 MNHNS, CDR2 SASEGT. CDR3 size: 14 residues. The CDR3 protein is CASSEYFRPYEQYF. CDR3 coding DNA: TGTGCCAGCAGTGAATATTTTCGCCCCTACGAGCAGTACTTC.

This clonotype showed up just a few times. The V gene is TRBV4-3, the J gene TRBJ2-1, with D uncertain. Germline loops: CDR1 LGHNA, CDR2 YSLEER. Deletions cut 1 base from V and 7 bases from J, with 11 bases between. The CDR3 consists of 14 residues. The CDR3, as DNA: TGCGCCAGCAGCCAAGTCCCTCTATCGAATGAGCAGTTCTTC. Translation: CASSQVPLSNEQFF.

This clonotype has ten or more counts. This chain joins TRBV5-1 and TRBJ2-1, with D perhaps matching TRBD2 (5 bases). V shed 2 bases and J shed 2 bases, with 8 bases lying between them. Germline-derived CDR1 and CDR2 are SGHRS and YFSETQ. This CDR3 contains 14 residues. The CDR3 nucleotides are TGCGCCAGCAGCTTCGAGGGAACCTACAATGAGCAGTTCTTC. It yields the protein CASSFEGTYNEQFF.

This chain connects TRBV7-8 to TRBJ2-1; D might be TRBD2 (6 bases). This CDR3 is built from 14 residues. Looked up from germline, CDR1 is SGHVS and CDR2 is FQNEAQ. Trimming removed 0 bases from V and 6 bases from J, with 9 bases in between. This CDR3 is CASSLAETSNEQFF. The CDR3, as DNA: TGTGCCAGCAGCTTAGCGGAGACTAGCAATGAGCAGTTCTTC.

CDR3 DNA sequence: TGTGCCAGCTCCCCCGGACAGGCCAATCAGCCCCAGCATTTT. Residues: CASSPGQANQPQHF. The chain joins TRBV18 to TRBJ1-5; 7 bases match TRBD1. The CDR3 runs to 14 residues. Germline CDR1 reads KGHSH; CDR2 reads LQKENI. Unmatched junction bases numbered 5, after V lost 6 bases and J lost 3 bases.

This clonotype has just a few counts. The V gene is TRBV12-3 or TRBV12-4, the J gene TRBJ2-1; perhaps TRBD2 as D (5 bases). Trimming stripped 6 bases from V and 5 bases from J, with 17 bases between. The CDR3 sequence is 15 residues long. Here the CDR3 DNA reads TGTGCCAGCAGGTCCTCTCCGGGGATCCACAATGAGCAGTTCTTC. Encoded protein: CASRSSPGIHNEQFF.

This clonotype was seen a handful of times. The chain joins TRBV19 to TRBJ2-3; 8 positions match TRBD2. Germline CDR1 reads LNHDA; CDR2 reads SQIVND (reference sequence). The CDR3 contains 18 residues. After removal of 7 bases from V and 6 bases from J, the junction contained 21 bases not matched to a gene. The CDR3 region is CASTRLASYMGRTDTQYF. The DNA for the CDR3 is TGTGCCAGTACCAGACTAGCGTCCTACATGGGGAGAACGGATACGCAGTATTTT.

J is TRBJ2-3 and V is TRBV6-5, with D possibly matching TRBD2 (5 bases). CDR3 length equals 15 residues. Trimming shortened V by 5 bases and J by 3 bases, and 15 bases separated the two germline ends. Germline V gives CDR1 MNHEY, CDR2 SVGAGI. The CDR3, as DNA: TGTGCCAGCAGTCCCCGTGGGAGTGAAACAGATACGCAGTATTTT. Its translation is CASSPRGSETDTQYF.

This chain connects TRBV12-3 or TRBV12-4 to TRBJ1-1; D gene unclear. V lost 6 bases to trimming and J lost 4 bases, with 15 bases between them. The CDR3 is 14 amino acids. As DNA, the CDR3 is TGTGCCAGCAGGGTACATGGAGGGATCACTGAAGCTTTCTTT. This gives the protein CASRVHGGITEAFF.

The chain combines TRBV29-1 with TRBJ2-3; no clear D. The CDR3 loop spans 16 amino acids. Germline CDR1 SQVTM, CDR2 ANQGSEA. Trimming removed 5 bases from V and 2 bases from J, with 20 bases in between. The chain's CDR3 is CSVFAPLDSNTDTQYF. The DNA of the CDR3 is TGCAGCGTTTTTGCCCCTCTAGACTCCAACACAGATACGCAGTATTTT.

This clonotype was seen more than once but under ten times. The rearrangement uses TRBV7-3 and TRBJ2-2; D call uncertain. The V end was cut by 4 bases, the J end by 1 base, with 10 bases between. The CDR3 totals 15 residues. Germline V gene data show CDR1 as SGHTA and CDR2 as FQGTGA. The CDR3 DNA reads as TGTGCCAGCAGCTCAAATGCAGGGAACACCGGGGAGCTGTTTTTT. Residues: CASSSNAGNTGELFF.

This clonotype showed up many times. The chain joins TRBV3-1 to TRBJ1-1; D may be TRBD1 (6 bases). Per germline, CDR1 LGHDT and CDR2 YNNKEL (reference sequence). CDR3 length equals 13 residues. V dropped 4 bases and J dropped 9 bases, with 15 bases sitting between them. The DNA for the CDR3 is TGTGCCAGCAGCCCGCTCAGTAGGGGGAAAGCTTTCTTT. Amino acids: CASSPLSRGKAFF.

Here the CDR3 reads CASSEGGNSPLHF. CDR3 bases: TGTGCCAGCAGCGAGGGGGGAAATTCACCCCTCCACTTT. The V and J genes are TRBV12-3 or TRBV12-4 and TRBJ1-6, with a tentative D call TRBD1 (6 bases). The CDR3 covers 13 residues. Trimming shortened V by 6 bases and J by 7 bases, and 10 bases separated the two germline ends.

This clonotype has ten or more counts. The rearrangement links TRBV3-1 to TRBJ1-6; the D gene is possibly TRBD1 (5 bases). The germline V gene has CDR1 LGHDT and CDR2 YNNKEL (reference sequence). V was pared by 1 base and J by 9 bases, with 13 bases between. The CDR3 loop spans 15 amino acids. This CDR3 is CASSQATGGRSPLHF. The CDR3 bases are TGTGCCAGCAGCCAAGCCACAGGAGGACGTTCACCCCTCCACTTT.

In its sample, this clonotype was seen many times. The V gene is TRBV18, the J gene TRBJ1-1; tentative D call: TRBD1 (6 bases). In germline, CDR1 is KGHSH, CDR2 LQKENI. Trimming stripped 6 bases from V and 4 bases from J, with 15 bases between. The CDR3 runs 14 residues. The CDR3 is CASSHREGRTEAFF. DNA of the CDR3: TGTGCCAGCTCCCACAGGGAAGGTCGCACTGAAGCTTTCTTT.

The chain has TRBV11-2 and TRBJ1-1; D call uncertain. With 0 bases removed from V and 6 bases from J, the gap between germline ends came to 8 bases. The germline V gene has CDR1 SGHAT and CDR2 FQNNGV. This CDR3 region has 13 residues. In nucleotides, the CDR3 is TGTGCCAGCAGCTTAGATCCGCTCCCTGAAGCTTTCTTT. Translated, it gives CASSLDPLPEAFF.

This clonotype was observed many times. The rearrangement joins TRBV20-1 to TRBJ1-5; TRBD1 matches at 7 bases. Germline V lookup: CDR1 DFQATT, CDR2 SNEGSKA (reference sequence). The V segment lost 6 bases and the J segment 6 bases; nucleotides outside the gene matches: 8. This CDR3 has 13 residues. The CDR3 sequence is CSAQGQMGQPQHF. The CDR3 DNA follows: TGCAGTGCCCAGGGACAGATGGGTCAGCCCCAGCATTTT.

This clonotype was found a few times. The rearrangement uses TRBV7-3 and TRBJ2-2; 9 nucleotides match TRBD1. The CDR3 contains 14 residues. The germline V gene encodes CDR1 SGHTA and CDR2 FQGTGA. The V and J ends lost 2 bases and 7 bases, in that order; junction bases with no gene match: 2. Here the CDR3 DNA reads TGTGCCAGCAGCTTAGGGACAGGGCTCGGGGAGCTGTTTTTT. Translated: CASSLGTGLGELFF.